This T cell receptor (beta chain) was obtained from a study of shared clonotypes between healthy human individuals. The assay was immunoSEQ multiplex PCR, and TCRdb's table has in-frame clones only and misses some. This sample carries approximately 470,000 clones, roughly 80% of them seen once, and the ten largest clones take 10% to 15%. Trimming removed 0 bases at V and 0 bases at J, with 9 bases between. Germline values: CDR1 MNHEY, CDR2 SMNVEV (reference sequence). This CDR3 region has 16 residues. The origin of this receptor is a middle-aged woman in good health. Some clones in this sample may be carry-over from other donors' samples. The chain has TRBV27 and TRBJ1-3; no clear D. The sequencing input was PBMCs. The CDR3 nucleotides read TGTGCCAGCAGTTTATCGAGAGCGGACTCTGGAAACACCATATATTTT. Protein: CASSLSRADSGNTIYF.